The following is a T cell receptor beta chain sequence with its context. Its target is unknown. The sample comes from a study of naive and memory T cell subsets. The beta constant-region primer was an equimolar mix of two oligonucleotides covering TRBC1 and TRBC2. Nested alpha and beta constant-region primers with the SP2 primer drove four PCR rounds on ligated cDNA. TCRdb ran MiXCR on the UMI-ligation and nested PCR reads and lists one entry per CDR3 protein. The table lists 150,000 or so distinct CDR3 sequences, under 25% of them singletons. Study-level findings and limits: In naive cells, over 90% of TCR sequences were seen only once. Especially in CD8 cells, naive repertoires contained a few larger clonotypes, possibly CD45RA-re-expressing memory cells. TCR counts from RNA may reflect activation-linked expression changes.

Sequencing input: naive CD4+ T cells from blood. This clonotype was obtained from a human donor in good health.

The CDR3 DNA sequence: TGTGCCAGCAGCCAGGGACCCCAGCGCGCCTACAATGAGCAGTTCTTC. It specifies CASSQGPQRAYNEQFF. The V call is TRBV11-2, the J call TRBJ2-1; D is possibly TRBD1 or TRBD2 (5 bases each). This CDR3 spans 16 amino acids. Germline CDR1 SGHAT, CDR2 FQNNGV. V dropped 5 bases and J dropped 2 bases, with 16 bases sitting between them.